The 22 T cell receptor beta chains presented below share a single source sample, sequenced in a study of T cell responses to AZD1222 COVID-19 vaccine. This table comes from immunoSEQ multiplex PCR, and its TCRdb copy is limited to in-frame clones, with some not included. The sample lists about 70,000 clones; roughly 85% were seen once. The specimen was peripheral blood, collected on day 0 of AZD1222 vaccination. The receptors here all came from an adult in good health.

This clone was detected only a few times. The chain is built from TRBV18 and TRBJ1-4; D might be TRBD1 (6 bases). The V end lost 4 bases, the J end lost 7 bases, and 22 bases lay between the germline ends. The CDR3 consists of 17 residues. Germline lookup yields CDR1 KGHSH and CDR2 LQKENI. The CDR3 nucleotides are TGTGCCAGCTCACACCGACCGGGACAACAGGGCACTGAAAAACTGTTTTTT. Translation: CASSHRPGQQGTEKLFF.

The chain combines TRBV5-1 with TRBJ2-7, with TRBD2 matching over 8 bases. This CDR3 is 15 amino acids long. The V and J ends lost 0 bases and 5 bases, in that order; junction bases with no gene match: 7. Per germline, CDR1 SGHRS and CDR2 YFSETQ. CDR3 DNA: TGCGCCAGCAGCTTGGAGGGACTAGATCTTGACGAGCAGTACTTC. Translation gives CASSLEGLDLDEQYF.

The V gene is TRBV27, the J gene TRBJ2-1, with unresolved D. The CDR3 extends over 15 amino acids. The V end lost 6 bases, the J end lost 0 bases, and 12 bases lay between the germline ends. CDR1 is MNHEY, CDR2 SMNVEV, per germline (reference sequence). The CDR3 loop reads CASSLVWSSYNEQFF. CDR3 bases: TGTGCCAGCAGCCTGGTGTGGAGCTCCTACAATGAGCAGTTCTTC.

The chain carries TRBV15 and TRBJ1-5; no clear D gene. The CDR3 has 16 amino acids. In germline, CDR1 is LNHNV, CDR2 YYDKDF (reference sequence). Trimming shortened V by 0 bases and J by 2 bases, and 11 bases separated the two germline ends. The CDR3 bases are TGTGCCACCAGCAGAGATCGGGCCTTTGGCAATCAGCCCCAGCATTTT. As protein: CATSRDRAFGNQPQHF.

This chain links TRBV7-6 with TRBJ2-7, with TRBD1 matching over 7 bases. Germline loops: CDR1 SGHVS, CDR2 FNYEAQ. With 4 bases clipped from V and 3 bases from J, the junction kept 12 bases outside the gene matches. The CDR3 runs 16 residues. CDR3: CASSSSTGADHYEQYF. The CDR3 region has the DNA TGTGCCAGCAGCTCTAGTACAGGGGCAGATCACTACGAGCAGTACTTC. The full variable domain, in which reference TRBV7-6 and TRBJ2-7 provide the parts outside the CDR3, is GAGVSQSPRYKVTKRGQDVALRCDPISGHVSLYWYRQALGQGPEFLTYFNYEAQQDKSGLPNDRFSAERPEGSISTLTIQRTEQRDSAMYRCASSSSTGADHYEQYFGPGTRLTVT.

The genes are TRBV18 and TRBJ2-7; TRBD1 matches 8 bases. V trimming: 5 bases; J trimming: 4 bases; junction bases outside the gene matches: 4. This CDR3 spans 13 amino acids. Per the germline V gene, CDR1 is KGHSH and CDR2 is LQKENI. CDR3 sequence: CASSDRGFYEQYF. The DNA for the CDR3 is TGTGCCAGCTCAGACAGGGGATTTTACGAGCAGTACTTC.

The gene calls are TRBV9 and TRBJ1-2; D remains unclear. Germline V gene lookup returns CDR1 SGDLS and CDR2 YYNGEE. The CDR3 totals 15 residues. Trimming took 4 bases from V and 5 from J, leaving 18 bases between them. The CDR3 region is CASSPSPGREYGYTF. The CDR3 DNA follows: TGTGCCAGCAGCCCAAGCCCCGGGAGAGAGTATGGCTACACCTTC.

This clone was found once. The CDR3 sequence: CASSIGPSSGNTIYF. The CDR3 DNA reads as TGTGCCAGTAGTATTGGACCCAGCTCTGGAAACACCATATATTTT. The chain couples TRBV19 to TRBJ1-3; D is uncertain. Per germline, CDR1 LNHDA and CDR2 SQIVND (reference sequence). The length of the CDR3 is 15 residues. Trimming shortened V by 3 bases and J by 0 bases, and 9 bases separated the two germline ends.

This sequence joins TRBV5-1 and TRBJ2-1; possibly TRBD1 or TRBD2 for D (5 bases each). The CDR3 spans 13 residues. With 3 bases removed from V and 10 bases from J, the gap between germline ends came to 14 bases. In germline, CDR1 is SGHRS, CDR2 YFSETQ. The CDR3 reads CASSSGGSREQFF. In nucleotides, the CDR3 is TGCGCCAGCAGCTCTGGGGGATCGAGGGAGCAGTTCTTC.

This rearrangement joins TRBV2 to TRBJ1-1, with TRBD1 as a possible D gene (5 bases). This CDR3 contains 14 residues. Per the germline V gene, CDR1 is SNHLY and CDR2 is FYNNEI. V was pared by 1 base and J by 4 bases, with 10 bases between. The CDR3 sequence: CASSEVIGGTEAFF. In DNA, the CDR3 is TGTGCCAGCAGTGAAGTGATCGGGGGCACTGAAGCTTTCTTT.

The chain links TRBV28 to TRBJ2-1; 7 bases agree with TRBD2. CDR1 MDHEN and CDR2 SYDVKM come from the germline V gene. This CDR3 spans 15 amino acids. After removal of 4 bases from V and 6 bases from J, the junction contained 9 bases not matched to a gene. CDR3 nucleotides: TGTGCCAGCAGTTCCCTCGGGGGAGGGGCCAATGAGCAGTTCTTC. It specifies CASSSLGGGANEQFF.

This clone has more than one count but fewer than ten. The chain recombines TRBV7-3 with TRBJ1-6; D is unclear. The germline V and J ends were trimmed by 2 bases and 7 bases, with 12 bases remaining between them. Germline V CDR1 and CDR2: SGHTA, FQGTGA. The CDR3 totals 15 residues. In nucleotides, the CDR3 is TGTGCCAGCAGCTTAGGTCCAGGAACGAATTCACCCCTCCACTTT. Amino acids: CASSLGPGTNSPLHF.

The CDR3 sequence is CASSPDRGTQYF. The CDR3 coding sequence is TGTGCCAGCAGCCCAGACAGGGGGACCCAGTACTTC. The chain joins TRBV7-2 to TRBJ2-5; 8 bases map to TRBD1. Germline CDR1 SGHTA, CDR2 FQGNSA. The length of the CDR3 is 12 residues. Trimming at V came to 5 bases and at J to 7 bases, leaving 3 bases not matched to a gene.

V and J are TRBV6-5 and TRBJ2-2; tentatively, D is TRBD2 (5 bases). Germline values: CDR1 MNHEY, CDR2 SVGAGI. The CDR3 sequence is 13 residues long. The V and J ends lost 10 bases and 8 bases respectively, with 17 bases between them. The CDR3 sequence is CATRAGLTGELFF. Written as DNA, the CDR3 is TGTGCCACCCGGGCAGGACTGACAGGGGAGCTGTTTTTT.

The chain uses TRBV9 and TRBJ1-2; D perhaps matches TRBD1 (5 bases). The CDR3 contains 13 residues. Germline assignment: CDR1 SGDLS and CDR2 YYNGEE. V was clipped by 5 bases and J by 4 bases, with 12 bases between them. CDR3 sequence: CASRGRAGYGYTF. Here the CDR3 DNA reads TGTGCCAGCAGGGGCAGGGCTGGCTATGGCTACACCTTC. Based on the CDR3 plus reference TRBV9 and TRBJ1-2, the full variable domain is DSGVTQTPKHLITATGQRVTLRCSPRSGDLSVYWYQQSLDQGLQFLIQYYNGEERAKGNILERFSAQQFPDLHSELNLSSLELGDSALYFCASRGRAGYGYTFGSGTRLTVV.

The chain joins TRBV2 to TRBJ1-2; D not resolved. This CDR3 spans 11 amino acids. Trimming cost V 6 bases and J 3 bases, with 5 bases left between them. The germline gives CDR1 SNHLY, CDR2 FYNNEI. The DNA of the CDR3 is TGTGCCAGCAGCGGAGACTATGGCTACACCTTC. As protein: CASSGDYGYTF. Based on the CDR3 plus reference TRBV2 and TRBJ1-2, the full variable domain is EPEVTQTPSHQVTQMGQEVILRCVPISNHLYFYWYRQILGQKVEFLVSFYNNEISEKSEIFDDQFSVERPDGSNFTLKIRSTKLEDSAMYFCASSGDYGYTFGSGTRLTVV.

This clone was counted only a few times. The chain employs TRBV7-9 and TRBJ2-3; D remains unclear. Germline loops: CDR1 SEHNR, CDR2 FQNEAQ (reference sequence). Trimming removed 1 base from V and 6 bases from J, with 14 bases in between. The CDR3 length is 15 residues. CDR3 sequence reads: CASSLDLDWSDTQYF. In DNA, the CDR3 is TGTGCCAGCAGCTTAGACCTCGATTGGTCCGATACGCAGTATTTT.

The chain carries TRBV5-1 and TRBJ2-7, with TRBD2 identical over 12 bases. With 6 bases clipped from V and 7 bases from J, the junction kept 5 bases outside the gene matches. Germline lookup yields CDR1 SGHRS and CDR2 YFSETQ. CDR3 length: 13 residues. The CDR3 nucleotides read TGCGCCAGCATGGCTAGCGGGAGGGGTGAGCAGTACTTC. The encoded protein is CASMASGRGEQYF.

The V and J genes are TRBV12-5 and TRBJ1-4, with TRBD1 matching 9 bases. Germline loops: CDR1 LGHNT, CDR2 FRNRAP. V dropped 6 bases and J dropped 5; count of bases not matched to a gene: 4. The CDR3 is made up of 14 amino acids. The CDR3 DNA is TGTGCTAGTGGACCCGGGACAGGGAATGAAAAACTGTTTTTT. Residues: CASGPGTGNEKLFF.

The chain recombines TRBV9 with TRBJ1-4; weak D call: TRBD1 (5 bases). The CDR3 runs 15 residues. The V and J ends lost 0 bases and 8 bases respectively, with 14 bases between them. Germline CDR1 and CDR2: SGDLS and YYNGEE. In DNA, the CDR3 is TGTGCCAGCAGCGTAGAGACAGCCCTAGGGGAAAAACTGTTTTTT. This sequence encodes CASSVETALGEKLFF.

This sequence joins TRBV19 and TRBJ2-7, with D perhaps TRBD1 (5 bases). V was clipped by 8 bases and J by 0 bases, with 14 bases between them. CDR1 and CDR2 (germline): LNHDA, SQIVND (reference sequence). This CDR3 region has 14 residues. The CDR3 loop is CASSGPDSSYEQYF. DNA for the CDR3: TGTGCCAGTTCCGGACCCGACAGCTCCTACGAGCAGTACTTC.

This rearrangement joins TRBV6-1 to TRBJ2-7; 11 nucleotides match TRBD2. With V trimmed by 1 base and J by 2 bases, 4 bases remained unmatched. The germline CDR1 and CDR2 sequences are MNHNS and SASEGT. CDR3 length: 16 residues. The CDR3 sequence is CASSEGPSGGTYEQYF. DNA for the CDR3: TGTGCCAGCAGTGAAGGGCCTAGCGGGGGGACCTACGAGCAGTACTTC.